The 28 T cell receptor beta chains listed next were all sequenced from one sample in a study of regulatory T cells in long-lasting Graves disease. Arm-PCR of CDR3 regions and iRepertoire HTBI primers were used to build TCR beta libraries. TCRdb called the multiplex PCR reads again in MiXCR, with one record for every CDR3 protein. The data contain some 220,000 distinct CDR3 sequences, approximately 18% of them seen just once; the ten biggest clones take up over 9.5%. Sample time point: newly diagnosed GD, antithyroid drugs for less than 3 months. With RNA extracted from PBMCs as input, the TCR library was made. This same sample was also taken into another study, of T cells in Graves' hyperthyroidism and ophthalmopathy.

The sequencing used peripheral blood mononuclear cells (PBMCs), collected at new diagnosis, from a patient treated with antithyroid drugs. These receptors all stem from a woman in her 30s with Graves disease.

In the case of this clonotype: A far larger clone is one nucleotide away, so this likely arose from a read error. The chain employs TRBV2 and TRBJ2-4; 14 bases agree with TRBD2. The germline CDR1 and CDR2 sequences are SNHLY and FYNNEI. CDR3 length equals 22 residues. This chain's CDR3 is CASNKGRQDSTWTSGRPYEQLF. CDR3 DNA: TGTGCCAGTAATAAAGGGAGACAGGACTCAACCTGGACTAGCGGGAGGCCATATGAGCAGCTCTTC.

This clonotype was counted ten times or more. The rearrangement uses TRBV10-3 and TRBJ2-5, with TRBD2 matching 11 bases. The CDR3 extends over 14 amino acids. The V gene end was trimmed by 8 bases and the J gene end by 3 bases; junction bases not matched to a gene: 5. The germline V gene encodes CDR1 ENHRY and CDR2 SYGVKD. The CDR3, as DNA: TGTGCCATCTCCCAACTAGCGGGAGAAGAGACCCAGTACTTC. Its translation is CAISQLAGEETQYF.

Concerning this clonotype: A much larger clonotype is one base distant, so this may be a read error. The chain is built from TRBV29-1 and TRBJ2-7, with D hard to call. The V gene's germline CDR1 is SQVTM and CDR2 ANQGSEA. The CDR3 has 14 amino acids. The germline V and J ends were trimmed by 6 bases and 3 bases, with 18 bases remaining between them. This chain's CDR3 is CSVCSGLSYYEQYF. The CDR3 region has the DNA TGCAGCGTCTGTTCAGGTTTAAGCTACTACGAGCAGTACTTC.

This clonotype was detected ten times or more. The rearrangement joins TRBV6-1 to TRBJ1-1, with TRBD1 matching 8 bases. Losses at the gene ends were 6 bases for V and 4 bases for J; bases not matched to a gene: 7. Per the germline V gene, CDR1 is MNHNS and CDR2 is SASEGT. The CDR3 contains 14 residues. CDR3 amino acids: CASRPGQDITEAFF. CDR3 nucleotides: TGTGCCAGCAGGCCGGGACAGGATATCACTGAAGCTTTCTTT.

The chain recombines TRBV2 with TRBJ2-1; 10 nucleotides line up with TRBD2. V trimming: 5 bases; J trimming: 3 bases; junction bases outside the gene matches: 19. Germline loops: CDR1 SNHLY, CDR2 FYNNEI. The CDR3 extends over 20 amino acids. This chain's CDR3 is CASSTSGSEREGFRYNEQFF. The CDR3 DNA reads TGTGCCAGCAGTACCTCCGGAAGCGAGCGGGAGGGGTTTCGCTACAATGAGCAGTTCTTC.

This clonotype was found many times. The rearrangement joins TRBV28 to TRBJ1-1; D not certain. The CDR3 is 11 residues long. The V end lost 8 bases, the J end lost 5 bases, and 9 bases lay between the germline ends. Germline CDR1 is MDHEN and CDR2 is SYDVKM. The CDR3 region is CASLSRTEAFF. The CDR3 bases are TGTGCCAGCTTGTCGCGGACTGAAGCTTTCTTT.

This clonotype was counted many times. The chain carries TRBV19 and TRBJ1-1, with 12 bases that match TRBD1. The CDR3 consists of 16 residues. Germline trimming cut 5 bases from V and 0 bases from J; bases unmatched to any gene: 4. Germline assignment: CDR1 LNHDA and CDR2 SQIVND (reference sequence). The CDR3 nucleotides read TGTGCCAGTAGTTCTGGGACAGGGGGCGTGAACACTGAAGCTTTCTTT. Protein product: CASSSGTGGVNTEAFF.

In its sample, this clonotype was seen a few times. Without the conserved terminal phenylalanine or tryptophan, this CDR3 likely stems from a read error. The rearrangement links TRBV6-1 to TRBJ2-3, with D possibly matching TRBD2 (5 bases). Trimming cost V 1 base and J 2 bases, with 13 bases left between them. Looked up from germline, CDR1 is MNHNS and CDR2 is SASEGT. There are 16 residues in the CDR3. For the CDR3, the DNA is TGTGCCAGCAGTGAAGTTTTGAGGGCAGTCACAGATACGCAGTATTCT. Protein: CASSEVLRAVTDTQYS.

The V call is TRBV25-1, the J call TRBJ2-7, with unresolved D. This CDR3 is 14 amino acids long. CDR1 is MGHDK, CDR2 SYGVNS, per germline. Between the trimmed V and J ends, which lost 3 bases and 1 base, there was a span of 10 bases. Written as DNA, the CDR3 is TGTGCCAGCAGTGATTCGATCCAATCCTACGAGCAGTACTTC. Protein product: CASSDSIQSYEQYF.

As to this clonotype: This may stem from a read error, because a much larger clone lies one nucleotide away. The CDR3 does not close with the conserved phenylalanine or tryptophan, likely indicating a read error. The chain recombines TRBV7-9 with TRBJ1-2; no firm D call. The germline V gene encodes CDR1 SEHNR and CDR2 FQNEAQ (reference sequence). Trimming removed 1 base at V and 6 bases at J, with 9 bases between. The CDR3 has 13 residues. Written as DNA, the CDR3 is TGTGCCAGCAGCTTAGGGGGATCCCATGGCTACACCTGC. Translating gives CASSLGGSHGYTC.

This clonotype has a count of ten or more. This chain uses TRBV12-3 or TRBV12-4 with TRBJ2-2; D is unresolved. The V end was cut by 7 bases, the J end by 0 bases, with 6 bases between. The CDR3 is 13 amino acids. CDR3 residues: CASIPPNTGELFF. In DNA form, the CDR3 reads TGTGCCAGCATCCCCCCGAACACCGGGGAGCTGTTTTTT.

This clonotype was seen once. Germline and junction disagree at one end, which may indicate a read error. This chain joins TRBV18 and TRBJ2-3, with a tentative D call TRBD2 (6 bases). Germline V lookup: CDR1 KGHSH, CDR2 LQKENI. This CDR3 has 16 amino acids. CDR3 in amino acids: CASSRLDYPSTDTKYF. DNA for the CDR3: TGTGCCAGCTCACGTTTGGACTATCCTAGCACAGATACGAAGTATTTT.

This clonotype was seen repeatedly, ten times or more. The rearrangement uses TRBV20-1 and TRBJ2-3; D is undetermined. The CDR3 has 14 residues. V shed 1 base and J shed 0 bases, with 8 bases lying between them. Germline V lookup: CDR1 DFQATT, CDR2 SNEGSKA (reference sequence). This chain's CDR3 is CSARGQPSTDTQYF. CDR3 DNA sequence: TGCAGTGCTAGAGGTCAGCCAAGCACAGATACGCAGTATTTT.

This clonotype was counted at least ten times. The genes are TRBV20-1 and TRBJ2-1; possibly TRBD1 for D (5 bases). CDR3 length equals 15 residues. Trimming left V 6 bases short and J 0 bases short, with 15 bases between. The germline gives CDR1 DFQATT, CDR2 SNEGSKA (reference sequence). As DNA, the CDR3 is TGCAGTGCGGAACAGGCCCGGAGCTCCTACAATGAGCAGTTCTTC. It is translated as CSAEQARSSYNEQFF.

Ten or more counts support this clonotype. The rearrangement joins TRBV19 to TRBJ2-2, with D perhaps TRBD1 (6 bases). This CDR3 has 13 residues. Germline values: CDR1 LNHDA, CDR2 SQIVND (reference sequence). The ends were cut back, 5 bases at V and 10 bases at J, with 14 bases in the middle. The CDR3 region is CASSGQGLEELFF. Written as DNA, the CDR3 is TGTGCCAGTAGTGGCCAGGGGTTGGAGGAGCTGTTTTTT.

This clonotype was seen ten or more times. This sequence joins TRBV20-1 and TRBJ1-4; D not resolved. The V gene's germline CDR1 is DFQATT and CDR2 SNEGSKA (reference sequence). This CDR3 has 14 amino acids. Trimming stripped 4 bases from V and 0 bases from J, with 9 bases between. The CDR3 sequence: CSATDGATNEKLFF. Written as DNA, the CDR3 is TGCAGTGCTACAGACGGAGCAACTAATGAAAAACTGTTTTTT.

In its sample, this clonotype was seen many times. The CDR3 coding sequence is TGCAGTGCTAGATATCCCACCAGGCCCCCCACCTTC. Translating gives CSARYPTRPPTF. The J gene is TRBJ1-2, the V gene TRBV20-1; D not certain. With 2 bases removed from V and 13 bases from J, the gap between germline ends came to 17 bases. The CDR3 has 12 amino acids. The germline CDR1 and CDR2 sequences are DFQATT and SNEGSKA (reference sequence).

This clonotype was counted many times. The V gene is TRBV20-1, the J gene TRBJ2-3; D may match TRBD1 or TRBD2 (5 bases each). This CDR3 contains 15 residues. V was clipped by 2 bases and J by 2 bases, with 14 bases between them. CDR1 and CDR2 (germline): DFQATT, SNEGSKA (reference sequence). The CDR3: CSARLRRGYTDTQYF. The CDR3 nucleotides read TGCAGTGCTAGACTACGCCGGGGCTACACAGATACGCAGTATTTT.

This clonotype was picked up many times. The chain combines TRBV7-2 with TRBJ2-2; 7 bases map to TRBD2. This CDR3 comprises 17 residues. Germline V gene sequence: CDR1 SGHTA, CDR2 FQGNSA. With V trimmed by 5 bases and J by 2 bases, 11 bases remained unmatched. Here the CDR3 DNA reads TGTGCCAGCAGCAAACCCTCTACTAGCGATAACACCGGGGAGCTGTTTTTT. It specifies CASSKPSTSDNTGELFF. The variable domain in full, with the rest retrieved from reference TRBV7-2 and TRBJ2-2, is GAGVSQSPSNKVTEKGKDVELRCDPISGHTALYWYRQSLGQGLEFLIYFQGNSAPDKSGLPSDRFSAERTGGSVSTLTIQRTQQEDSAVYLCASSKPSTSDNTGELFFGEGSRLTVL.

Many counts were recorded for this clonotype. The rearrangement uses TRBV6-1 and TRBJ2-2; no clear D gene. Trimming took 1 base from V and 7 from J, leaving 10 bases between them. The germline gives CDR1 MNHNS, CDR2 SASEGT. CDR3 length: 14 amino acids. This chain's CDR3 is CASSEGLASGELFF. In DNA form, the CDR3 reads TGTGCCAGCAGTGAAGGTTTAGCAAGCGGGGAGCTGTTTTTT.

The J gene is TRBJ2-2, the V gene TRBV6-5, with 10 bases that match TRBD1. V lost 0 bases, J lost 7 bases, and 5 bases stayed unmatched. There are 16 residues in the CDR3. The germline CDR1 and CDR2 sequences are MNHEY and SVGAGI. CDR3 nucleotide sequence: TGTGCCAGCAGTTACTCCCGGGACAGGGGTATCGGGGAGCTGTTTTTT. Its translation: CASSYSRDRGIGELFF.

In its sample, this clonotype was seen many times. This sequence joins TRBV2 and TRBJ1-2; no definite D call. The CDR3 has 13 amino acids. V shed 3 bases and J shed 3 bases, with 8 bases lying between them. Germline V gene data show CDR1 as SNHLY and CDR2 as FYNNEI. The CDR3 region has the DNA TGTGCCAGCAGTGATGCCCGGGACTATGGCTACACCTTC. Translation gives CASSDARDYGYTF. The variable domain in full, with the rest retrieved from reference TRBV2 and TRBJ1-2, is EPEVTQTPSHQVTQMGQEVILRCVPISNHLYFYWYRQILGQKVEFLVSFYNNEISEKSEIFDDQFSVERPDGSNFTLKIRSTKLEDSAMYFCASSDARDYGYTFGSGTRLTVV.

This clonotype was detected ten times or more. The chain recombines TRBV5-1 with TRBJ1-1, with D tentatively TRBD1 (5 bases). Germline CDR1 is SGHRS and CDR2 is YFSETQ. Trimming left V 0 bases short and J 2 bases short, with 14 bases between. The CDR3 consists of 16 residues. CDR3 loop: CASSLAGLRDNTEAFF. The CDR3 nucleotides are TGCGCCAGCAGCTTGGCCGGCTTGAGGGACAACACTGAAGCTTTCTTT.

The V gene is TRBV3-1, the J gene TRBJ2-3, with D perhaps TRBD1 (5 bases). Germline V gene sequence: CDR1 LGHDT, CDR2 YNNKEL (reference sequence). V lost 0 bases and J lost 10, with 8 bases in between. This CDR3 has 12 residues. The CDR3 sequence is CASSQETAAQYF. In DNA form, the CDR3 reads TGTGCCAGCAGCCAAGAGACAGCTGCGCAGTATTTT.

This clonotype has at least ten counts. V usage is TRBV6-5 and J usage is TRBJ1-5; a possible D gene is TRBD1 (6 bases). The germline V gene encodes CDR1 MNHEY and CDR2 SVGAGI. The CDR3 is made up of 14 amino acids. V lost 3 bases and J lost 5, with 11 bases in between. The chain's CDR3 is CASSYSGGYQPQHF. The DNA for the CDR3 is TGTGCCAGCAGTTATTCGGGGGGCTATCAGCCCCAGCATTTT.

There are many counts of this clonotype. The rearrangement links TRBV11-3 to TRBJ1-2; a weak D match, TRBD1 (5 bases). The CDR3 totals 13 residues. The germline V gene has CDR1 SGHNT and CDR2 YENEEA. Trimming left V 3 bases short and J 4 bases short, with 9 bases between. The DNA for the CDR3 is TGTGCCAGCAGCTTTCCCGGGACCTATGGCTACACCTTC. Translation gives CASSFPGTYGYTF.

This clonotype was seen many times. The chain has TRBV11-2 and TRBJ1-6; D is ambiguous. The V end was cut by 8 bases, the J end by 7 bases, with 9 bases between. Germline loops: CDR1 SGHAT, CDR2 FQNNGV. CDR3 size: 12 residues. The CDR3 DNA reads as TGTGCCAGCCAAATCGGCAATTCACCCCTCCACTTT. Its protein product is CASQIGNSPLHF.

CDR3 bases: TGTGCCAGCAGTCTACGGGACAGGGACGGCTCCTACGAGCAGTACTTC. Translating gives CASSLRDRDGSYEQYF. The chain couples TRBV28 to TRBJ2-7, with 9 bases fitting TRBD1. CDR3 length: 16 residues. The V segment lost 5 bases and the J segment 0 bases; nucleotides outside the gene matches: 8. Germline loops: CDR1 MDHEN, CDR2 SYDVKM.